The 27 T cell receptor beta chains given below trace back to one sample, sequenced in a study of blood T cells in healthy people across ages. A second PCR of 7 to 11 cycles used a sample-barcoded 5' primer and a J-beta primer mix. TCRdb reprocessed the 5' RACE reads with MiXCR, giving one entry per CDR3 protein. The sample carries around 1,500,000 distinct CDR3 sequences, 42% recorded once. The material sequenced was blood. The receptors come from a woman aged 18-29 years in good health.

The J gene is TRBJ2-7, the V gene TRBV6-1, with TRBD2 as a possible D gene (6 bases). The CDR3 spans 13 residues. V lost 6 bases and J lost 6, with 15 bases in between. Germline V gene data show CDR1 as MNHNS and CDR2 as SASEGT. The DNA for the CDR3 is TGTGCCAGCAGGCGGGATCGACTGGGCGAGCAGTACTTC. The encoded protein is CASRRDRLGEQYF.

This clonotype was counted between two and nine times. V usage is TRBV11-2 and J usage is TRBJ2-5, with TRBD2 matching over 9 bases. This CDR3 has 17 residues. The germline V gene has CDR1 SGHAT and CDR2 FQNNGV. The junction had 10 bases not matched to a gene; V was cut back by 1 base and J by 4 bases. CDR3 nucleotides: TGTGCCAGCAGCTTAGGGGGTAGCGGGAGTGTTGGAGAGACCCAGTACTTC. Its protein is CASSLGGSGSVGETQYF.

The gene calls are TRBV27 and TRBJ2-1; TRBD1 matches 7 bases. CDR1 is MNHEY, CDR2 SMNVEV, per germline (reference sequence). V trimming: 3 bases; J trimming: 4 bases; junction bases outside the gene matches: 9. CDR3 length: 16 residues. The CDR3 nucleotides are TGTGCCAGCAGTTTGTACAAGGGGGCAGGTTACAATGAGCAGTTCTTC. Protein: CASSLYKGAGYNEQFF.

DNA of the CDR3: TGCAGTGCTAGAGGTGGAGGGGTCTATGAGCAGTTCTTC. Translated: CSARGGGVYEQFF. This chain joins TRBV20-1 and TRBJ2-1; D is perhaps TRBD2 (6 bases). Germline V gene sequence: CDR1 DFQATT, CDR2 SNEGSKA (reference sequence). The CDR3 contains 13 residues. The germline V and J ends were trimmed by 1 base and 8 bases, with 12 bases remaining between them.

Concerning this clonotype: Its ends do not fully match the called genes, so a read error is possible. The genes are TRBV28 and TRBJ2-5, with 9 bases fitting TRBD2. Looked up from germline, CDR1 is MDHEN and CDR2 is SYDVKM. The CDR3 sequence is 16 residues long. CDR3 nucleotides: TGTGCCAGCAGTTGGGGGCTAGCGGGACTTCAAGAGACCCGGTACTTC. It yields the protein CASSWGLAGLQETRYF. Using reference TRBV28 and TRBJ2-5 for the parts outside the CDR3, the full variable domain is DVKVTQSSRYLVKRTGEKVFLECVQDMDHENMFWYRQDPGLGLRLIYFSYDVKMKEKGDIPEGYSVSREKKERFSLILESASTNQTSMYLCASSWGLAGLQETRYFGPGTRLLVL.

CDR3 coding DNA: TGCAGTGCTAGAGGTCCGGGGGCGGCTAATGAAAAACTGTTTTTT. It yields the protein CSARGPGAANEKLFF. The chain couples TRBV20-1 to TRBJ1-4; D perhaps matches TRBD1 (6 bases). The V gene's germline CDR1 is DFQATT and CDR2 SNEGSKA (reference sequence). The CDR3 has 15 residues. Trimming removed 1 base from V and 3 bases from J, with 12 bases in between.

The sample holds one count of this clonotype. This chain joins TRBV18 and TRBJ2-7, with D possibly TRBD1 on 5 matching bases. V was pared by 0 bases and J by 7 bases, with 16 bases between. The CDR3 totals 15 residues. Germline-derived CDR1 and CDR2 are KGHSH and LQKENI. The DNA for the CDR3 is TGTGCCAGCTCACCACCTGCCCGCCAGGGCGAAGAGCAGTACTTC. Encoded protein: CASSPPARQGEEQYF. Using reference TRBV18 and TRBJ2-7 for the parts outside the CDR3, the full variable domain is NAGVMQNPRHLVRRRGQEARLRCSPMKGHSHVYWYRQLPEEGLKFMVYLQKENIIDESGMPKERFSAEFPKEGPSILRIQQVVRGDSAAYFCASSPPARQGEEQYFGPGTRLTVT.

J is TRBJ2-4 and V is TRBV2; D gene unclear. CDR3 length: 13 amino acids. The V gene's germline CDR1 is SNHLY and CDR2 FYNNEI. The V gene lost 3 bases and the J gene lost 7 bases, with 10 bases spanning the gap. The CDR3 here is CASSDGVGNIQYF. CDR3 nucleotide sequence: TGTGCCAGCAGTGATGGGGTAGGGAACATTCAGTACTTC.

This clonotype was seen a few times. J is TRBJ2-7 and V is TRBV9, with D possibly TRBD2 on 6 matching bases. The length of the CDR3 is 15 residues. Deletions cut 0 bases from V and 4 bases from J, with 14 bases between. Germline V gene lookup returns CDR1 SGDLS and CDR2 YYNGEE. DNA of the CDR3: TGTGCCAGCAGCGTAGCGGGAGTCCCGAGTTACGAGCAGTACTTC. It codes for CASSVAGVPSYEQYF.

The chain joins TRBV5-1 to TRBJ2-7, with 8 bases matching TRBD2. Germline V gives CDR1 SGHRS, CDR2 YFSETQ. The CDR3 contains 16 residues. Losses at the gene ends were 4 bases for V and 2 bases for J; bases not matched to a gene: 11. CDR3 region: CASSSSGISRAYEQYF. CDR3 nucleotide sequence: TGCGCCAGCAGCAGTAGCGGGATCTCCCGCGCCTACGAGCAGTACTTC.

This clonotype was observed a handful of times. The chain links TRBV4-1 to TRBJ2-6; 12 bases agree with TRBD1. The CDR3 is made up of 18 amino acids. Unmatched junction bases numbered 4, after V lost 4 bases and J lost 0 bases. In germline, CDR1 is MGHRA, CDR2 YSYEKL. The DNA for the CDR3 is TGCGCCAGCAGCCTCGAGGGACAGGGGGCCTCTGGGGCCAACGTCCTGACTTTC. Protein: CASSLEGQGASGANVLTF.

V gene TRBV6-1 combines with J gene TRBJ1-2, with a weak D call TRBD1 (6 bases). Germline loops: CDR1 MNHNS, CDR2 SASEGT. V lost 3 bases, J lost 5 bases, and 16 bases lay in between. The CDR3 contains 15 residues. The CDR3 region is CASSDSGGWGYGYTF. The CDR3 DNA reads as TGTGCCAGCAGTGATTCGGGGGGCTGGGGGTATGGCTACACCTTC.

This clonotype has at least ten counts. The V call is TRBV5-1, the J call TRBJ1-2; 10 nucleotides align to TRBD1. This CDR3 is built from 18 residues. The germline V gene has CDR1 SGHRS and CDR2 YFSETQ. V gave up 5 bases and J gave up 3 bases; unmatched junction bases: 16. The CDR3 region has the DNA TGCGCCAGCAGAGACGGCCGGGACAGGGGACTCCTGGACTATGGCTACACCTTC. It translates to CASRDGRDRGLLDYGYTF.

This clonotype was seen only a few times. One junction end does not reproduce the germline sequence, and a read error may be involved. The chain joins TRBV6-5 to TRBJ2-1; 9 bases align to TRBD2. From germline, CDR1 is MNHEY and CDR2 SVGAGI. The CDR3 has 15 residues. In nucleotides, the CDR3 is TGTGCCAGCTCCCTCGCGGGAGGGGACTACAATGGGCAGTTCTTC. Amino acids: CASSLAGGDYNGQFF.

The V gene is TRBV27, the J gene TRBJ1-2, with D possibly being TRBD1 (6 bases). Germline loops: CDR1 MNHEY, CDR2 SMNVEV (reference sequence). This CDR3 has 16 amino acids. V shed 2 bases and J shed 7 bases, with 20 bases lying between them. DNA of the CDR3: TGTGCCAGCAGTTTAGTTAAGGACAGCCTTGCGATTGGCTACACCTTC. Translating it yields CASSLVKDSLAIGYTF.

In nucleotides, the CDR3 is TGCAGTGCTGGCAGGGAGTACGAGCAGTACTTC. Amino acid sequence: CSAGREYEQYF. The chain couples TRBV20-1 to TRBJ2-7; possibly TRBD1 or TRBD2 for D (5 bases each). Trimming left V 5 bases short and J 4 bases short, with 9 bases between. This CDR3 contains 11 residues. CDR1 and CDR2 (germline): DFQATT, SNEGSKA (reference sequence).

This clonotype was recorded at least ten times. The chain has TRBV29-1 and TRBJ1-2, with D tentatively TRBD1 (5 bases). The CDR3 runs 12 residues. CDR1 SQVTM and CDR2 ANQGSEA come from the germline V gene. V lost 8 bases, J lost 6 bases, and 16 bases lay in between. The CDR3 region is CSSRGEWDGYTF. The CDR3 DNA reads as TGCAGCTCACGGGGGGAATGGGATGGCTACACCTTC.

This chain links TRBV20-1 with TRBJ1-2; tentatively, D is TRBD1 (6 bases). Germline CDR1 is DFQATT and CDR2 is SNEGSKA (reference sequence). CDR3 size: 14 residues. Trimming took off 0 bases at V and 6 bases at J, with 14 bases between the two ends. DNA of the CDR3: TGCAGTGCTAGAGATAGGGGGGACAACGATGGCTACACCTTC. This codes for CSARDRGDNDGYTF.

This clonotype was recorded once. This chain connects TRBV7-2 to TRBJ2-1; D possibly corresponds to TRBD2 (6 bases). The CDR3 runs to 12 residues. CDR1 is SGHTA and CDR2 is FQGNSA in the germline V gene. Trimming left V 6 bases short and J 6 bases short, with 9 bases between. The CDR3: CASRRDLNEQFF. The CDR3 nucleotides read TGTGCCAGCAGGCGGGACCTCAATGAGCAGTTCTTC.

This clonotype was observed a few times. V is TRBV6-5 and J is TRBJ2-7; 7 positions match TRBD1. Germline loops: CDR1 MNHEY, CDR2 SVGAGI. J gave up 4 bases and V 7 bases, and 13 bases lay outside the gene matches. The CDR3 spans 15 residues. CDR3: CASTPTQGVGYEQYF. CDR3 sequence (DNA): TGTGCCAGCACCCCCACGCAGGGGGTAGGATACGAGCAGTACTTC.

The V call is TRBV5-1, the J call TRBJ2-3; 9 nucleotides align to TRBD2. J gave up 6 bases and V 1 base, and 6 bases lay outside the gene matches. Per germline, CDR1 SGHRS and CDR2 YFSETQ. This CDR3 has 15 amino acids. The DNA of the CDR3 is TGCGCCAGCAGCTTGCAGCTAGCGGGAATGGATACGCAGTATTTT. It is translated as CASSLQLAGMDTQYF.

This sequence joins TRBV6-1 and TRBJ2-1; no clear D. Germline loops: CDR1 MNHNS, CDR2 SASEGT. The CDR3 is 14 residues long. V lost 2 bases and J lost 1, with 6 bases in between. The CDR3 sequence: CASSELSSYNEQFF. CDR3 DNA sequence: TGTGCCAGCAGTGAACTCAGTTCCTACAATGAGCAGTTCTTC.

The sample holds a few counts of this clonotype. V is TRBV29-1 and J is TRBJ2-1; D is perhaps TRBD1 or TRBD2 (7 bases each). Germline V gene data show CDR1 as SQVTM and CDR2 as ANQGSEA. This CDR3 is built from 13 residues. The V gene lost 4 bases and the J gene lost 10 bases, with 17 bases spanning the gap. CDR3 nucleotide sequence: TGCAGCGTTGCTCAGGGGGGGTCGGGGGAGCAGTTCTTC. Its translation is CSVAQGGSGEQFF.

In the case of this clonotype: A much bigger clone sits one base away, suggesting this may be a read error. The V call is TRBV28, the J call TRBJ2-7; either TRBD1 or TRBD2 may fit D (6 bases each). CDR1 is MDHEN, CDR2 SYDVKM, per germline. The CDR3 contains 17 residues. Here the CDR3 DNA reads TGTGCCAGCAGTCGGCGCTTGGGGGGCCCCCTCTCCGACGAGCAGTACTTC. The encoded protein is CASSRRLGGPLSDEQYF.

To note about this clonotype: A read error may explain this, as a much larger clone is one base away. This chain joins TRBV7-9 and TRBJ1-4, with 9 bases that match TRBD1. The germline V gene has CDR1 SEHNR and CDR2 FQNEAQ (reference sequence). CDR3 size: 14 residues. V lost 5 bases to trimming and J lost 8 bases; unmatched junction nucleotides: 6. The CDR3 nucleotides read TGTGCCAGCAGCCCCGGGACAGGGAAGGAAAAACTGTTTTTT. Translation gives CASSPGTGKEKLFF.

In DNA form, the CDR3 reads TGTGCCACCAGTGATGTCCCGGGACAGAGAGAGACCCAGTACTTC. This codes for CATSDVPGQRETQYF. V and J are TRBV24-1 and TRBJ2-5, with 7 bases aligning to TRBD1. Germline V lookup: CDR1 KGHDR, CDR2 SFDVKD. The junction had 7 bases not matched to a gene; V was cut back by 3 bases and J by 4 bases. The CDR3 covers 15 residues.

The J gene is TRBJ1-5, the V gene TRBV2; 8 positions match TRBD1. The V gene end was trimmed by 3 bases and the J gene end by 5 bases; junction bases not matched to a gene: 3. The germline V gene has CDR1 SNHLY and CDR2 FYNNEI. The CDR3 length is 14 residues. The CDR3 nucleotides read TGTGCCAGCAGTGAGACAGGGGATGATCAGCCCCAGCATTTT. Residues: CASSETGDDQPQHF.